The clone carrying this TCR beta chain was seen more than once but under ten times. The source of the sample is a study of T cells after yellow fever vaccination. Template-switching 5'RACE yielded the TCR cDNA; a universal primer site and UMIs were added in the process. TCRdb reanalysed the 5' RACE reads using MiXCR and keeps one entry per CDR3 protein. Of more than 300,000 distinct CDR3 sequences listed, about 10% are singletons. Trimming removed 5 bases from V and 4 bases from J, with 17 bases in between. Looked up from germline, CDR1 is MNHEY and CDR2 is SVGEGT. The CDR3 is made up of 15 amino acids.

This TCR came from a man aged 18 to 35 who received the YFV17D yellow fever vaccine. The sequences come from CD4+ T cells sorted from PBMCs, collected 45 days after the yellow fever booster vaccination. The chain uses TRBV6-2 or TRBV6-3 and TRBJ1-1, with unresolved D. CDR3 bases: TGTGCCAGCAGTCCCCATGGGTTGGGCCGCACTGAAGCTTTCTTT. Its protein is CASSPHGLGRTEAFF.